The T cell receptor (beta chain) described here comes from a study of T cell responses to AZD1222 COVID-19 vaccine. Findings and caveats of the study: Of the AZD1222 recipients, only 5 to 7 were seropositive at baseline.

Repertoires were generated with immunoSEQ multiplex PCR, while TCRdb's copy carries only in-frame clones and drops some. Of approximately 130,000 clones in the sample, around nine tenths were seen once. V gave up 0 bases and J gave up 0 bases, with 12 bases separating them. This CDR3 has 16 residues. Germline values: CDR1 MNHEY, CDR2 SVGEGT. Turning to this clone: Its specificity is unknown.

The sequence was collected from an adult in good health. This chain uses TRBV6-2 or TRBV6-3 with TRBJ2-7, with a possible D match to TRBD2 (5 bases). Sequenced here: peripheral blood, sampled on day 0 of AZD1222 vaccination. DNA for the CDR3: TGTGCCAGCAGTTACTCGACATGGAGCGGCTCCTACGAGCAGTACTTC. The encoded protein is CASSYSTWSGSYEQYF.